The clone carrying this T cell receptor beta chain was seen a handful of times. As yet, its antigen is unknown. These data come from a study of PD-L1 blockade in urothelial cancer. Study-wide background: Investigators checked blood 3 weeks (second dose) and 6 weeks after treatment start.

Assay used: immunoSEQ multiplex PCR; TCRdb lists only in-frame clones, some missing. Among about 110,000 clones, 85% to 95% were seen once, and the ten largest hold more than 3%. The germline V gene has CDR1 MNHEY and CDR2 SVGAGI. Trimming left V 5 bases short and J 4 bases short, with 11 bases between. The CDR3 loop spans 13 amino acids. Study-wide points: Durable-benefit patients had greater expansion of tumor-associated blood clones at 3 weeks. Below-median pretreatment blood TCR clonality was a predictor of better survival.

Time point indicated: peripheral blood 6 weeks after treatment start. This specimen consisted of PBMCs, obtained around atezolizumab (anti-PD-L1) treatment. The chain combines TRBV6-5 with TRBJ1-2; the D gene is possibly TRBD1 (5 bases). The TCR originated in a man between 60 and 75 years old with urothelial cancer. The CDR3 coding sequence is TGTGCCAGCAGTCTTCGACAGAGCTATGGCTACACCTTC. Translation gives CASSLRQSYGYTF.